This T cell receptor (beta chain) was sequenced during a study of human T cells and chemical hapten exposure. The CDR3 sequence is 15 residues long. CDR1 is LNHNV, CDR2 YYDKDF, per germline (reference sequence). V was clipped by 0 bases and J by 4 bases, with 10 bases between them. TCRdb itself ran the 5' RACE reads through MiXCR, one entry per CDR3 protein. The top ten hold approximately 2.3% of the sample, which has around 82,000 distinct CDR3 sequences, about 8% seen once. Unfractionated whole blood was the source of the extracted total RNA. This clonotype was detected ten times or more. The receptor was derived from a male donor in good health. This chain connects TRBV15 to TRBJ2-1; a possible D gene is TRBD1 (5 bases). The CDR3 region has the DNA TGTGCCACCAGCAGAGACAGGGTTGAGTACAATGAGCAGTTCTTC. It translates to CATSRDRVEYNEQFF. The full variable domain, rest sourced from reference TRBV15 and TRBJ2-1, is DAMVIQNPRYQVTQFGKPVTLSCSQTLNHNVMYWYQQKSSQAPKLLFHYYDKDFNNEADTPDNFQSRRPNTSFCFLDIRSPGLGDTAMYLCATSRDRVEYNEQFFGPGTRLTVL.